This entry concerns a single T cell receptor (beta chain). This sample was included in a study of HIV-infected children after antiretroviral therapy interruption. As for the study in general: Recorded EBV and CMV exposure existed for most children.

The treatment here: PENTA 11 planned treatment interruption arm or continuous ART arm. Unique molecular identifiers were included in an RNA-based 3' RACE TCR library. MiXCR, applied by TCRdb to the 3' RACE reads, yields one record per CDR3 protein. The sample contains around 50,000 distinct CDR3 sequences, about 4.3% of which appear only once. The CDR3 sequence is 15 residues long. The germline CDR1 and CDR2 sequences are MDHEN and SYDVKM. Trimming cost V 5 bases and J 0 bases, with 11 bases left between them. The chain joins TRBV28 to TRBJ1-5, with D unclear. Sequences were derived from CD45RA+ CD4+ T cells from PBMCs, pooled from several time points, sampled from a donor given antiretroviral therapy, either interrupted or continuous. Subset noted: naive CD4+ CD45RA+ CD45RO- T cells. This receptor was obtained from a pool of human donors with HIV. CDR3 sequence: CASSPLGSSNQPQHF. The CDR3 DNA reads TGTGCCAGCAGTCCCCTGGGCAGTAGCAATCAGCCCCAGCATTTT.